Below, 19 T cell receptor beta chains from the same sample are listed, as sequenced in a study of OX40 agonist ivuxolimab in advanced cancers. The assay was immunoSEQ multiplex PCR, and TCRdb's table has in-frame clones only and misses some. In the table there are about 14,000 clones, 93% of which are singletons. Source: CD4+ or CD8+ T cells sorted from blood, taken in a trial of the OX40 agonist ivuxolimab. Source of these receptors: an adult with an advanced solid tumor such as melanoma, head and neck, liver or kidney cancer.

The rearrangement joins TRBV19 to TRBJ1-5; 7 nucleotides agree with TRBD1. The J call may be wrong; the DNA end is better matched by TRBJ2-3. This CDR3 comprises 18 residues. Germline CDR1 LNHDA, CDR2 SQIVND (reference sequence). This CDR3 is CASSIDQGDSWFNQPQYF. The CDR3 bases are TGTGCCAGTAGTATAGATCAGGGGGACAGTTGGTTCAATCAGCCCCAGTATTTT.

The chain has TRBV4-3 and TRBJ2-1; 13 nucleotides match TRBD2. This CDR3 spans 15 amino acids. From germline, CDR1 is LGHNA and CDR2 YSLEER. V trimming: 1 base; J trimming: 9 bases; junction bases outside the gene matches: 3. CDR3 bases: TGCGCCAGCAGCCAAGGGACTAGCGGGAGTGGTGAGCAGTTCTTC. This translates into CASSQGTSGSGEQFF.

The J gene is TRBJ2-5, the V gene TRBV13; 7 bases align to TRBD1. This CDR3 is 15 amino acids long. The J segment lost 1 base and the V segment lost 3 bases, leaving 5 bases of the junction unmatched. The germline CDR1 and CDR2 sequences are PRHDT and FYEKMQ (reference sequence). The CDR3 spells CASSFLGDSQETQYF. In DNA, the CDR3 is TGTGCCAGCAGCTTCTTGGGGGACAGCCAAGAGACCCAGTACTTC.

The rearrangement links TRBV27 to TRBJ2-1; 16 nucleotides agree with TRBD2. Germline CDR1 MNHEY, CDR2 SMNVEV (reference sequence). The CDR3 runs 22 residues. V was pared by 5 bases and J by 9 bases, with 25 bases of the junction left unmatched. In DNA, the CDR3 is TGTGCCAGCAGTCCATTACCATTGGGACTAGCGGGAGGGTACCCTTCTTCCAGTGAGCAGTTCTTC. It specifies CASSPLPLGLAGGYPSSSEQFF.

The chain combines TRBV15 with TRBJ2-5; possible D gene TRBD2, 6 bases. Germline loops: CDR1 LNHNV, CDR2 YYDKDF (reference sequence). The length of the CDR3 is 15 residues. Trimming left V 5 bases short and J 4 bases short, with 17 bases between. CDR3 loop: CATSGPGLARETQYF. The CDR3 DNA is TGTGCCACCAGCGGGCCGGGGCTAGCGCGAGAGACCCAGTACTTC.

This clone occurred a few times. CDR3 amino acids: CASSLGLHGYTF. As DNA, the CDR3 is TGCGCCAGCAGCCTAGGACTCCATGGCTACACCTTC. The chain has TRBV10-1 and TRBJ1-2; D uncertain. The V end lost 6 bases, the J end lost 6 bases, and 11 bases lay between the germline ends. The CDR3 is 12 amino acids. Germline CDR1 reads WNHNN; CDR2 reads SYGVQD (reference sequence).

This clone was counted only a few times. The chain carries TRBV19 and TRBJ2-1; 7 bases are shared with TRBD2. The germline V gene has CDR1 LNHDA and CDR2 SQIVND (reference sequence). The CDR3 totals 15 residues. Losses at the gene ends were 4 bases for V and 0 bases for J; bases not matched to a gene: 3. CDR3 in DNA: TGTGCCAGTAGTAAGTTAGCGGGCTCCTACAATGAGCAGTTCTTC. Translated: CASSKLAGSYNEQFF.

This rearrangement joins TRBV9 to TRBJ1-1, with D possibly matching TRBD1 (6 bases). V was shortened by 0 bases and J by 8 bases, with 11 bases between the two germline ends. The germline V gene has CDR1 SGDLS and CDR2 YYNGEE. The CDR3 is 13 amino acids. DNA for the CDR3: TGTGCCAGCAGCGTAGTCGGGGGCAGAGAAGCTTTCTTT. The encoded protein is CASSVVGGREAFF.

V gene TRBV10-2 combines with J gene TRBJ1-5; TRBD1 matches at 8 bases. Germline loops: CDR1 WSHSY, CDR2 SAAADI. CDR3 length equals 15 residues. V shed 3 bases and J 5 bases; nucleotides not matched to a gene: 6. Written as DNA, the CDR3 is TGCGCCAGCAGTGATCCCAGGGGGCTGGATCAGCCCCAGCATTTT. It codes for CASSDPRGLDQPQHF.

Points on this clone: One junction end does not reproduce the germline sequence, and a read error may be involved. The CDR3 is CASTSWSTSGGLHF. The DNA for the CDR3 is TGTGCCAGCACCTCATGGTCGACTAGCGGGGGATTACACTTC. V gene TRBV7-2 combines with J gene TRBJ2-7; 12 bases are shared with TRBD2. Germline V lookup: CDR1 SGHTA, CDR2 FQGNSA. The CDR3 runs 14 residues.

The V gene is TRBV7-8, the J gene TRBJ2-7, with TRBD1 matching over 9 bases. There are 15 residues in the CDR3. Germline V CDR1 and CDR2: SGHVS, FQNEAQ. V shed 2 bases and J 0 bases; nucleotides not matched to a gene: 2. This CDR3 reads CASSLSGQGSYEQYF. DNA for the CDR3: TGTGCCAGCAGCTTATCGGGACAGGGCTCCTACGAGCAGTACTTC. The whole variable domain, remainder taken from reference TRBV7-8 and TRBJ2-7, is GAGVSQSPRYKVAKRGQDVALRCDPISGHVSLFWYQQALGQGPEFLTYFQNEAQLDKSGLPSDRFFAERPEGSVSTLKIQRTQQEDSAVYLCASSLSGQGSYEQYFGPGTRLTVT.

This chain links TRBV11-3 with TRBJ2-3; weak D call: TRBD2 (7 bases). The V and J ends lost 4 bases and 4 bases respectively, with 12 bases between them. Germline V gene data show CDR1 as SGHNT and CDR2 as YENEEA. The CDR3 has 14 residues. The CDR3 DNA follows: TGTGCCAGCAGCTCGGGGGAGGGGGCAGATACGCAGTATTTT. It encodes CASSSGEGADTQYF.

The chain has TRBV27 and TRBJ1-3; D is uncertain. CDR1 and CDR2 from the germline V gene are MNHEY and SMNVEV (reference sequence). This CDR3 is 11 amino acids long. V was pared by 6 bases and J by 4 bases, with 4 bases between. For the CDR3, the DNA is TGTGCCAGCAGGGCAGGAAACACCATATATTTT. Translating it yields CASRAGNTIYF.

A single count supports this clone. The chain links TRBV6-6 to TRBJ1-1, with D perhaps matching TRBD1 (6 bases). V was clipped by 5 bases and J by 2 bases, with 15 bases between them. CDR3 length equals 15 residues. Germline values: CDR1 MNHNY, CDR2 SVGAGI (reference sequence). DNA of the CDR3: TGTGCCAGCAGTCAGGGATTGACAGGAAACACTGAAGCTTTCTTT. As protein: CASSQGLTGNTEAFF.

Written as DNA, the CDR3 is TGTGCCATCAGTGAGTCTCTAGCGGGGGGCCGGGAGACCCAGTACTTC. Translation: CAISESLAGGRETQYF. The chain carries TRBV10-3 and TRBJ2-5; TRBD2 aligns across 11 bases. The CDR3 spans 16 residues. J was trimmed by 5 bases and V by 0 bases; bases with no gene match: 5. Germline CDR1 is ENHRY and CDR2 is SYGVKD.

This chain uses TRBV28 with TRBJ2-7, with D maybe TRBD1 (6 bases). Trimming removed 6 bases from V and 4 bases from J, with 10 bases in between. Germline assignment: CDR1 MDHEN and CDR2 SYDVKM. The CDR3 is 12 residues long. CDR3 nucleotides: TGTGCCAGCAGCCCGAGGGGGTACGAGCAGTACTTC. This encodes CASSPRGYEQYF.

The chain couples TRBV19 to TRBJ1-1, with unresolved D. The germline V gene has CDR1 LNHDA and CDR2 SQIVND (reference sequence). V was pared by 5 bases and J by 2 bases, with 9 bases between. This CDR3 has 13 amino acids. The CDR3: CASSPSANTEAFF. CDR3 coding DNA: TGTGCCAGTAGTCCCTCAGCAAACACTGAAGCTTTCTTT.

This rearrangement joins TRBV19 to TRBJ1-1, with D possibly being TRBD1 (5 bases). CDR1 is LNHDA, CDR2 SQIVND, per germline (reference sequence). There are 13 residues in the CDR3. V lost 6 bases and J lost 0, with 8 bases in between. CDR3 in amino acids: CASRGLLNTEAFF. For the CDR3, the DNA is TGTGCCAGTAGGGGGCTCCTGAACACTGAAGCTTTCTTT.

The gene calls are TRBV7-9 and TRBJ2-2, with TRBD1 identical over 7 bases. With V trimmed by 5 bases and J by 3 bases, 6 bases remained unmatched. CDR3 length: 15 residues. The V gene's germline CDR1 is SEHNR and CDR2 FQNEAQ (reference sequence). The CDR3 spells CASSTQGRDTGELFF. The CDR3 DNA is TGTGCCAGCAGCACACAGGGGCGGGACACCGGGGAGCTGTTTTTT.